This T cell receptor (beta chain) was identified in a study of shared clonotypes between healthy human individuals. Without sorting, samples used some 90 million PBMCs for genomic DNA. PCR replicates from unsorted PBMC used roughly 300 ng DNA, and this amount was tens of thousands of T cell genomes. In the original analysis: Sequence data from immunoSEQ were junction-only and lacked quality scores; consequently, filtering differed. The method was immunoSEQ multiplex PCR; TCRdb's version includes in-frame clones alone and lacks a portion of them. For V, J and clone size, that table is used; D and trimming come from the DNA. The sample gives roughly 500,000 clones, almost 80% of which show up once; more than 10% is in the top ten. Sequencing input: PBMCs. The TCR sequence derives from a woman between 40 and 50 years old in good health. Some clones in this sample may be carry-over from other donors' samples.

In DNA form, the CDR3 reads TGCGCCAGCAGGGCCGGGGGTAGTCGAAGTCGGCCCCAGCATTTT. Protein sequence: CASRAGGSRSRPQHF. V gene TRBV10-1 combines with J gene TRBJ1-5, with D perhaps TRBD1 (5 bases). The V end lost 6 bases, the J end lost 9 bases, and 21 bases lay between the germline ends. CDR3 length: 15 residues. Germline-derived CDR1 and CDR2 are WNHNN and SYGVQD (reference sequence).